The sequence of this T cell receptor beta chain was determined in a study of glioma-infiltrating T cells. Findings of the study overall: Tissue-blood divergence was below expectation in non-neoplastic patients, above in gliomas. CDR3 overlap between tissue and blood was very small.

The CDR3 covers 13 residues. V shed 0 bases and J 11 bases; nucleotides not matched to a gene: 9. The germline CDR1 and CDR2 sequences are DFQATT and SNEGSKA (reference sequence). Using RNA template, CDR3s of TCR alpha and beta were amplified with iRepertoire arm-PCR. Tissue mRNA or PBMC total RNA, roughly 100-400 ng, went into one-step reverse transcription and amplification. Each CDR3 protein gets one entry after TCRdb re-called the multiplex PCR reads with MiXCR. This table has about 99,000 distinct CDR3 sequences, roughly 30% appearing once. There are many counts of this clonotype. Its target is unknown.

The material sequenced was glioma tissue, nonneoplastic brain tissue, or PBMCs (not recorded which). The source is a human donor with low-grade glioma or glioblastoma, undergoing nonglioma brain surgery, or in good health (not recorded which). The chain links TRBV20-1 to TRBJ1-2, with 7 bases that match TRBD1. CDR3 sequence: CSARDLDRIGYTF. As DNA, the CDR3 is TGCAGTGCTAGAGATCTGGACAGGATAGGTTACACCTTC.